Shown below are 7 T cell receptor beta chains from a single sample sequenced in a study of post-analysis software for immune sequencing data. These TCRs are of unknown antigen specificity. TCR beta cDNA libraries included unique molecular identifiers. One entry per CDR3 protein, called by TCRdb with MiXCR from the PCR reads. The profile covers approximately 660,000 distinct CDR3 sequences, with approximately 60% appearing a single time and around 11% taken by the ten largest. The study, taken as a whole, reports: Five TRBV segments appeared more often in patients than in controls, and TRBV5-6, TRBV5-1 and TRBV20-1 were among these.

Sequenced input: blood. These receptors were obtained from a girl aged 2 to 10 with multiple sclerosis.

The CDR3 loop is CSPTAAGVRNEQFF. For the CDR3, the DNA is TGCAGCCCCACCGCAGCGGGAGTTAGAAATGAGCAGTTCTTC. The chain couples TRBV29-1 to TRBJ2-1, with TRBD2 matching 8 bases. The length of the CDR3 is 14 residues. From germline, CDR1 is SQVTM and CDR2 ANQGSEA. V was pared by 8 bases and J by 7 bases, with 13 bases of the junction left unmatched.

This clonotype was seen once. In DNA, the CDR3 is TGTGCCAGCAGGTTACGGAAAAACTACAATGAGCAGTTCTTC. Translating gives CASRLRKNYNEQFF. The chain joins TRBV27 to TRBJ2-1; D gene unclear. V dropped 6 bases and J dropped 3 bases, with 12 bases sitting between them. CDR1 and CDR2 (germline): MNHEY, SMNVEV (reference sequence). This CDR3 contains 14 residues.

This chain uses TRBV29-1 with TRBJ2-5, with TRBD2 as a possible D gene (6 bases). V dropped 2 bases and J dropped 2 bases, with 18 bases sitting between them. In germline, CDR1 is SQVTM, CDR2 ANQGSEA. The CDR3 contains 16 residues. The CDR3: CSVEFMQGGPQETQYF. Here the CDR3 DNA reads TGCAGCGTTGAATTTATGCAGGGAGGACCTCAAGAGACCCAGTACTTC.

This clonotype turned up a few times. The chain couples TRBV6-6 to TRBJ2-1; a weak D match, TRBD2 (6 bases). Germline V gene data show CDR1 as MNHNY and CDR2 as SVGAGI (reference sequence). CDR3 length: 13 amino acids. Trimming cost V 8 bases and J 10 bases, with 18 bases left between them. The CDR3 sequence: CASGGTEGSEQFF. The CDR3 nucleotides are TGTGCCAGCGGGGGGACTGAAGGGAGCGAGCAGTTCTTC.

The chain carries TRBV20-1 and TRBJ2-3; perhaps TRBD2 as D (6 bases). The CDR3 contains 15 residues. The V end was cut by 3 bases, the J end by 1 base, with 14 bases between. CDR1 is DFQATT and CDR2 is SNEGSKA in the germline V gene (reference sequence). The CDR3 nucleotides are TGCAGTGCTAGGATTGGGCGGGGACGCACAGATACGCAGTATTTT. It specifies CSARIGRGRTDTQYF.

The chain combines TRBV6-1 with TRBJ1-1; TRBD1 might be the D (5 bases). The CDR3 runs 14 residues. Germline V CDR1 and CDR2: MNHNS, SASEGT. Trimming pared 6 bases from V and 0 bases from J, leaving 11 bases between. The CDR3 coding sequence is TGTGCCAGCAGGGGGGAGGTCTTGAACACTGAAGCTTTCTTT. Protein: CASRGEVLNTEAFF.

The chain combines TRBV2 with TRBJ2-1; possibly TRBD1 for D (6 bases). CDR3 size: 14 residues. The ends were cut back, 6 bases at V and 4 bases at J, with 13 bases in the middle. Germline CDR1 SNHLY, CDR2 FYNNEI. The DNA for the CDR3 is TGTGCCAGCAGGGCACAGGGTCTTTACAATGAGCAGTTCTTC. Protein: CASRAQGLYNEQFF. Together with reference TRBV2 and TRBJ2-1, the CDR3 gives the full variable domain: EPEVTQTPSHQVTQMGQEVILRCVPISNHLYFYWYRQILGQKVEFLVSFYNNEISEKSEIFDDQFSVERPDGSNFTLKIRSTKLEDSAMYFCASRAQGLYNEQFFGPGTRLTVL.